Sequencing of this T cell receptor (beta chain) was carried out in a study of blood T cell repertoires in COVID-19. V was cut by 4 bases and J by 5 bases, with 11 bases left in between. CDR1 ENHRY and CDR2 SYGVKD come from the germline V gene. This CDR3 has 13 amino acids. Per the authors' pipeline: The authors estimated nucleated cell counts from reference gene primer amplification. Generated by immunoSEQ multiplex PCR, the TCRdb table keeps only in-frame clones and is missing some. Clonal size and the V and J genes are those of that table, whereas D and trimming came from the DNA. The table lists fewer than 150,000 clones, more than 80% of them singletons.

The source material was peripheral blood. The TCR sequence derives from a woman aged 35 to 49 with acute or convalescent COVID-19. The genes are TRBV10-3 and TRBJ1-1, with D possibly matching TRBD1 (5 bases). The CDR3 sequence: CAISAEGRTEAFF. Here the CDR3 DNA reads TGTGCCATCAGTGCGGAGGGGCGGACTGAAGCTTTCTTT.